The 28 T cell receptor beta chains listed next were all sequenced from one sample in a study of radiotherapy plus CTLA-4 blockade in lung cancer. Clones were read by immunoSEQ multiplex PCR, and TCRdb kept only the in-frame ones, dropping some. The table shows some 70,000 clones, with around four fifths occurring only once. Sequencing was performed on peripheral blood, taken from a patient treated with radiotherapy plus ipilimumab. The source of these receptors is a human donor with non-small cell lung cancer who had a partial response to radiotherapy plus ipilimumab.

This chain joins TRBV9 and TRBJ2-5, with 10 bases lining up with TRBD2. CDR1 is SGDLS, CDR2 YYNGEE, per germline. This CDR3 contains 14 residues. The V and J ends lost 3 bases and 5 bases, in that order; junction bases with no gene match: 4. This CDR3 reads CASSALAGEETQYF. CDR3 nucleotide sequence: TGTGCCAGCAGCGCCCTAGCGGGAGAGGAGACCCAGTACTTC.

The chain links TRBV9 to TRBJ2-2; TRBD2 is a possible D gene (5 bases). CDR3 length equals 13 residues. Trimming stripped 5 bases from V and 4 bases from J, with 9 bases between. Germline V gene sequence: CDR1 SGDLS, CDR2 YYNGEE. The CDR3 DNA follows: TGTGCCAGCAGTCTAGCTCCCACCGGGGAGCTGTTTTTT. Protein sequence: CASSLAPTGELFF.

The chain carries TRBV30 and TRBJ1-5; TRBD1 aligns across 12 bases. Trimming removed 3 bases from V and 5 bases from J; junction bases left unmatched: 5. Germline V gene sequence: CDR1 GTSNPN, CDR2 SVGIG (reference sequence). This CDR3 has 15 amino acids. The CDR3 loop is CAWSAWDRGHQPQHF. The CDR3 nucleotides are TGTGCCTGGAGCGCCTGGGACAGGGGGCATCAGCCCCAGCATTTT.

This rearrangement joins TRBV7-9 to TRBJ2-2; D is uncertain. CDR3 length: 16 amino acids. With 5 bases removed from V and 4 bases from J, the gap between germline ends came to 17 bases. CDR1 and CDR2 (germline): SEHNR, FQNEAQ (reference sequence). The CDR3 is CASSPPLDRSTGELFF. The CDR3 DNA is TGTGCCAGCAGCCCTCCCCTTGATCGGAGCACCGGGGAGCTGTTTTTT.

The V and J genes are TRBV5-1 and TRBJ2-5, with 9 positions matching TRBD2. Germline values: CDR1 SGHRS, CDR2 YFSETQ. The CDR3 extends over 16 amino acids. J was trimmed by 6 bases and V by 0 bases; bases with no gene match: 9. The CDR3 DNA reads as TGCGCCAGCAGCTTGGGGGCGCGGGAGGGCCGGCAGACCCAGTACTTC. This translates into CASSLGAREGRQTQYF.

CDR3 amino acids: CASSLRGGDGIEAFF. The CDR3 DNA sequence: TGTGCCAGCAGCTTGAGGGGCGGGGATGGGATTGAAGCTTTCTTT. The chain recombines TRBV5-8 with TRBJ1-1, with D possibly being TRBD1 (5 bases). The CDR3 sequence is 15 residues long. The V end lost 1 base, the J end lost 7 bases, and 17 bases lay between the germline ends. Germline CDR1 SGHTS, CDR2 YDEGEE.

The CDR3: CASSNGGTQYF. DNA for the CDR3: TGTGCCAGCAGCAACGGAGGGACCCAGTACTTC. This chain uses TRBV7-6 with TRBJ2-5; a weak D match, TRBD2 (5 bases). V was trimmed by 5 bases and J by 7 bases, leaving 8 bases between them. Germline values: CDR1 SGHVS, CDR2 FNYEAQ. The CDR3 runs to 11 residues.

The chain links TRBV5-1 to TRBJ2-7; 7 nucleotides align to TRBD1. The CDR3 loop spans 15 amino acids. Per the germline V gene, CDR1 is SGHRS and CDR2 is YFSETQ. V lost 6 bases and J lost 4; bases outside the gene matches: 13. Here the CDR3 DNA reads TGCGCCAGCACCCCCTCACCGGGACAGAATTACGAGCAGTACTTC. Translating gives CASTPSPGQNYEQYF.

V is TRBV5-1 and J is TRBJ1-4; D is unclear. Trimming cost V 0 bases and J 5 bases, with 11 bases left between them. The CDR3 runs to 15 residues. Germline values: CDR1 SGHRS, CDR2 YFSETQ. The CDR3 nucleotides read TGCGCCAGCAGCTTGGAGGGAGCCTACAATGAAAAACTGTTTTTT. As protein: CASSLEGAYNEKLFF. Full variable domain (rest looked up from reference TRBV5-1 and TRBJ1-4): KAGVTQTPRYLIKTRGQQVTLSCSPISGHRSVSWYQQTPGQGLQFLFEYFSETQRNKGNFPGRFSGRQFSNSRSEMNVSTLELGDSALYLCASSLEGAYNEKLFFGSGTQLSVL.

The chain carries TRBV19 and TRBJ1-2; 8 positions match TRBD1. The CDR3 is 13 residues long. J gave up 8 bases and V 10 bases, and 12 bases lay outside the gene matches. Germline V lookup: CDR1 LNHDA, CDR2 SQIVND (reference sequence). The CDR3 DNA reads TGTGCCACCCGGGACAGGTTCTTATGGGGCTACACCTTC. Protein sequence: CATRDRFLWGYTF.

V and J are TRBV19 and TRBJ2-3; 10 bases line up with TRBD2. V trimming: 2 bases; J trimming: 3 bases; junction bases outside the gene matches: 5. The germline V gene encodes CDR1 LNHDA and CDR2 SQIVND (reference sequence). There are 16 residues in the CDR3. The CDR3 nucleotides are TGTGCCAGTAGTATAAGAGCGGGAGGGTTAACAGATACGCAGTATTTT. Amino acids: CASSIRAGGLTDTQYF.

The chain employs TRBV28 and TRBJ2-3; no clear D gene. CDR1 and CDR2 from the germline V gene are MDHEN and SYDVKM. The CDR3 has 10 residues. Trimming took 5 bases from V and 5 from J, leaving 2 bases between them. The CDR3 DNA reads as TGTGCCAGCAGTCAAGATACGCAGTATTTT. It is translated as CASSQDTQYF.

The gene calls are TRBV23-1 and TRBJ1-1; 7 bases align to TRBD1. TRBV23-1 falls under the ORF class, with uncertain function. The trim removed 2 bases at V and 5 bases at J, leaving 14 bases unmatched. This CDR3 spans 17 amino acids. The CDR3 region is CASSQKPHRGETTEAFF. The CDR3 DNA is TGCGCCAGCAGTCAAAAACCCCACAGGGGTGAGACGACTGAAGCTTTCTTT.

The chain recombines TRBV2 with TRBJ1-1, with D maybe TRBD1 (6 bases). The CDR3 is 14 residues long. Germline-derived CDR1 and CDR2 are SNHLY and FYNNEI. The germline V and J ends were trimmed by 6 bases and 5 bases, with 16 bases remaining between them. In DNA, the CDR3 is TGTGCCAGCAGATTCCAGGGGTCTAGGACTGAAGCTTTCTTT. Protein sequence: CASRFQGSRTEAFF.

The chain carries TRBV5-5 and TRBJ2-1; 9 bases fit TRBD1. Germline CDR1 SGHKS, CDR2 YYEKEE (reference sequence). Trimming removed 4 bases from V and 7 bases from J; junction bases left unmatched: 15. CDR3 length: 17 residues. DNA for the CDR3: TGTGCCAGCAGCCTCACGGGACAGGGCACGTGGGGAAATGAGCAGTTCTTC. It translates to CASSLTGQGTWGNEQFF.

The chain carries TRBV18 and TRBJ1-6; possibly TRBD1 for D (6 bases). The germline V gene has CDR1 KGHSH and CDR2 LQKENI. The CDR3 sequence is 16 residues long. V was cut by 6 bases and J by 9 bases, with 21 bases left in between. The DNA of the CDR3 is TGTGCCAGCTCCCCCGTGAGGGGGGGGGCTGGTTCACCCCTCCACTTT. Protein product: CASSPVRGGAGSPLHF.

CDR3 in amino acids: CASFRDRGGYGYTF. In DNA form, the CDR3 reads TGTGCCTCTTTTAGGGACAGGGGAGGATATGGCTACACCTTC. The chain employs TRBV30 and TRBJ1-2; 10 positions match TRBD1. J gave up 5 bases and V 7 bases, and 10 bases lay outside the gene matches. The CDR3 sequence is 14 residues long. The germline CDR1 and CDR2 sequences are GTSNPN and SVGIG (reference sequence).

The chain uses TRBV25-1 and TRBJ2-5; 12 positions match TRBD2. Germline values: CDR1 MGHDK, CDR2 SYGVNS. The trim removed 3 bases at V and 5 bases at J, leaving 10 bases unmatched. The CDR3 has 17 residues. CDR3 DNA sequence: TGTGCCAGCAGTGAGCCCTCTAGCGGGAGGGCTTGGGAGACCCAGTACTTC. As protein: CASSEPSSGRAWETQYF.

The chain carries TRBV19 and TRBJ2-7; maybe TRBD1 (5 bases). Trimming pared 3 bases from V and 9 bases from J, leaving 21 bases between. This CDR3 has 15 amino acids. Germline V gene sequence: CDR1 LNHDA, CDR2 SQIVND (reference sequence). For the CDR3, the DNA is TGTGCCAGTAGTATTGGGAAGGGGCCAACTACGGGGCAGTACTTC. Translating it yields CASSIGKGPTTGQYF. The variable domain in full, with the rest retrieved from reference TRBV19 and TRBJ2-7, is DGGITQSPKYLFRKEGQNVTLSCEQNLNHDAMYWYRQDPGQGLRLIYYSQIVNDFQKGDIAEGYSVSREKKESFPLTVTSAQKNPTAFYLCASSIGKGPTTGQYFGPGTRLTVT.

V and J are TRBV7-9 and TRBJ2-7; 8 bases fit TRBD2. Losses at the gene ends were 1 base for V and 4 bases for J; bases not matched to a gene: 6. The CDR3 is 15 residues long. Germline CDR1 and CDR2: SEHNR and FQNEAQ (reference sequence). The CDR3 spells CASSLVTSGQYEQYF. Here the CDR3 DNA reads TGTGCCAGCAGCTTAGTAACTAGCGGACAGTACGAGCAGTACTTC.

The DNA of the CDR3 is TGTGCCAGCAGCTTAGCGGCTCAAACAGGAGAGGGCTACACCTTC. Translating it yields CASSLAAQTGEGYTF. The genes are TRBV7-9 and TRBJ1-2, with D possibly TRBD1 on 5 matching bases. V gave up 0 bases and J gave up 8 bases, with 16 bases separating them. CDR1 and CDR2 from the germline V gene are SEHNR and FQNEAQ (reference sequence). This CDR3 comprises 15 residues.

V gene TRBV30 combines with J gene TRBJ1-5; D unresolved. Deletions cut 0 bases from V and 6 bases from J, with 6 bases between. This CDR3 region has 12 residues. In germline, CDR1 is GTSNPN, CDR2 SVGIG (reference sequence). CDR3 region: CAWSVEGQPQHF. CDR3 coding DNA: TGTGCCTGGAGTGTAGAGGGTCAGCCCCAGCATTTT.

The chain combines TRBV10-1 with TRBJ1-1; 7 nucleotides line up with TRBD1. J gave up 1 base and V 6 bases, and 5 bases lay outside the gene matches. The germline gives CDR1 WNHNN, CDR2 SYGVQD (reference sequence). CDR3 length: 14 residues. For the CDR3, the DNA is TGCGCCAGCAGCCGGGACAGCGAGAACACTGAAGCTTTCTTT. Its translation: CASSRDSENTEAFF.

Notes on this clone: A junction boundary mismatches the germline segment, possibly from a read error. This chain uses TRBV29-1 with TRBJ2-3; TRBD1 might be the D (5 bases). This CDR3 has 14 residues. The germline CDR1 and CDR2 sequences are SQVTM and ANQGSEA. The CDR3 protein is CSFDVGRKTDTQYF. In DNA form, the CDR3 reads TGCAGCTTTGATGTGGGGCGCAAGACAGATACGCAGTATTTT.

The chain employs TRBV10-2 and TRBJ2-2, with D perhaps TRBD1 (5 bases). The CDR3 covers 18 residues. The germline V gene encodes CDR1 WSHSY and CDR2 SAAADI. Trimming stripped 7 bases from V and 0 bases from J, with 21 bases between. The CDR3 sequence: CASIGATLRAANTGELFF. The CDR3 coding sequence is TGCGCCAGCATAGGGGCAACACTAAGGGCCGCGAACACCGGGGAGCTGTTTTTT.

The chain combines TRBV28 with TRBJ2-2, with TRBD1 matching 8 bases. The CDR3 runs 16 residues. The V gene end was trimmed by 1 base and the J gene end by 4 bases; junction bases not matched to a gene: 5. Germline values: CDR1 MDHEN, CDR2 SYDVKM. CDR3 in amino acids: CASSLFQGAGTGELFF. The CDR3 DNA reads TGTGCCAGCAGTTTATTTCAGGGGGCGGGCACCGGGGAGCTGTTTTTT.

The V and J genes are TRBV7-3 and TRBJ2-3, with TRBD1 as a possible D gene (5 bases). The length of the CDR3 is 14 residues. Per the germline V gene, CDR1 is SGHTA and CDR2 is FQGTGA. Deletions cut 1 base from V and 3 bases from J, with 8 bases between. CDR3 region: CASSLIAGTDTQYF. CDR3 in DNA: TGTGCCAGCAGCTTAATAGCAGGGACAGATACGCAGTATTTT.

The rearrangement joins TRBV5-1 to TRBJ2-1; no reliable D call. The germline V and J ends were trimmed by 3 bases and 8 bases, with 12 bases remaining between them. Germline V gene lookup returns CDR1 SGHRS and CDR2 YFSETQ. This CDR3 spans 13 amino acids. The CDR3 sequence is CASSSSYSHEQFF. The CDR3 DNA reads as TGCGCCAGCAGCTCAAGTTACAGCCATGAGCAGTTCTTC.